Listed below are T cell receptor beta chains from one sample, sequenced in a study of OX40 agonist ivuxolimab in advanced cancers. Using immunoSEQ multiplex PCR, the repertoire was profiled, and TCRdb retains in-frame clones only, with some absent. This table holds tens of thousands of clones, 75% to 90% found once. The sequencing here drew on CD4+ or CD8+ T cells sorted from blood, taken in a trial of the OX40 agonist ivuxolimab. These receptor sequences come from an adult with an advanced solid tumor such as melanoma, head and neck, liver or kidney cancer. The CDR3 runs from the conserved cysteine through the conserved F or W. A D gene is named only where the DNA matches it firmly. Clone size is not always given. Where it is, it says once, few, many or a class for expanded clones.

clone_size: .; cdr3_length: 12; d_call: .; j_call: TRBJ2-3; v_call: TRBV9; cdr3_aa: CASSGSTDTQYF; cdr3_nt: TGTGCCAGCAGCGGAAGCACAGATACGCAGTATTTT
clone_size: once; cdr3_length: 12; d_call: .; j_call: TRBJ2-7; v_call: TRBV9; cdr3_aa: CASSGNTDEQYF; cdr3_nt: TGTGCCAGCAGCGGGAATACAGACGAGCAGTACTTC
clone_size: .; cdr3_length: 15; d_call: .; j_call: TRBJ2-5; v_call: TRBV7-9; cdr3_aa: CASRPGGPGVETQYF; cdr3_nt: TGTGCCAGCCGTCCAGGGGGGCCCGGTGTGGAGACCCAGTACTTC
clone_size: .; cdr3_length: 13; d_call: .; j_call: TRBJ2-3; v_call: TRBV30; cdr3_aa: CAWTALTTDTQYF; cdr3_nt: TGTGCCTGGACGGCACTTACCACAGATACGCAGTATTTT
clone_size: .; cdr3_length: 13; d_call: .; j_call: TRBJ2-2; v_call: TRBV9; cdr3_aa: CASSVYGTGELFF; cdr3_nt: TGTGCCAGCAGCGTATACGGAACCGGGGAGCTGTTTTTT
clone_size: .; cdr3_length: 15; d_call: TRBD1; j_call: TRBJ2-7; v_call: TRBV5-4; cdr3_aa: CASSSGGTGFYEQYF; cdr3_nt: TGTGCCAGCAGCTCGGGCGGGACAGGGTTTTACGAGCAGTACTTC
clone_size: .; cdr3_length: 16; d_call: .; j_call: TRBJ2-1; v_call: TRBV5-1; cdr3_aa: CASSLEVQGAYNEQFF; cdr3_nt: TGCGCCAGCAGCTTGGAGGTCCAGGGCGCCTACAATGAGCAGTTCTTC
clone_size: once; cdr3_length: 15; d_call: .; j_call: TRBJ1-5; v_call: TRBV5-1; cdr3_aa: CASSLGGGSNQPQHF; cdr3_nt: TGCGCCAGCAGCTTGGGTGGGGGAAGCAATCAGCCCCAGCATTTT
clone_size: .; cdr3_length: 14; d_call: TRBD2; j_call: TRBJ2-7; v_call: TRBV6-1; cdr3_aa: CASSTSGGPYEQYF; cdr3_nt: TGTGCCAGCAGCACTAGCGGGGGGCCCTACGAGCAGTACTTC
clone_size: .; cdr3_length: 13; d_call: .; j_call: TRBJ2-7; v_call: TRBV7-7; cdr3_aa: CASSLDAGYEQYF; cdr3_nt: TGTGCCAGCAGCTTAGATGCGGGCTACGAGCAGTACTTC
clone_size: .; cdr3_length: 16; d_call: TRBD2; j_call: TRBJ2-3; v_call: TRBV6-5; cdr3_aa: CASSYFTSGYSDTQYF; cdr3_nt: TGTGCCAGCAGTTACTTTACTAGCGGGTACTCAGATACGCAGTATTTT
clone_size: .; cdr3_length: 16; d_call: TRBD2; j_call: TRBJ2-7; v_call: TRBV28; cdr3_aa: CASSPLWAGESGEQYF; cdr3_nt: TGTGCCAGCAGTCCCCTTTGGGCGGGAGAATCGGGAGAGCAGTACTTC
clone_size: .; cdr3_length: 21; d_call: TRBD2; j_call: TRBJ2-1; v_call: TRBV7-8; cdr3_aa: CASSLVRQAGATGFSYNEQFF; cdr3_nt: TGTGCCAGCAGCTTAGTACGTCAAGCGGGGGCCACGGGGTTCTCCTACAATGAGCAGTTCTTC
clone_size: .; cdr3_length: 16; d_call: TRBD2; j_call: TRBJ2-1; v_call: TRBV6-4; cdr3_aa: CASSDKPSGSYNEQFF; cdr3_nt: TGTGCCAGCAGTGACAAACCTAGCGGCTCCTACAATGAGCAGTTCTTC
clone_size: .; cdr3_length: 11; d_call: .; j_call: TRBJ2-7; v_call: TRBV20-1; cdr3_aa: CSAPSGAEEYF; cdr3_nt: TGCAGTGCTCCATCAGGTGCGGAGGAGTACTTC
clone_size: .; cdr3_length: 15; d_call: .; j_call: TRBJ2-7; v_call: TRBV5-1; cdr3_aa: CASSLVTGTSYEQYF; cdr3_nt: TGCGCCAGCAGCTTGGTTACAGGCACATCCTACGAGCAGTACTTC